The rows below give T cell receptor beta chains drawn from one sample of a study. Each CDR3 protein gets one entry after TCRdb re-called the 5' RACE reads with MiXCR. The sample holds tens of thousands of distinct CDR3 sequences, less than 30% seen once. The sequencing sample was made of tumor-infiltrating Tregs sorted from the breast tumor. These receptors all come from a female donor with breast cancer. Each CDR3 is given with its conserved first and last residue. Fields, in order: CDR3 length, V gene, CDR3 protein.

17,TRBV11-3,CASSTRLAGGGTGELFF
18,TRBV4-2,CASSQTSGRGTLAYEQYF
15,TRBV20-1,CSARGNREGRYGYTF
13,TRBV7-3,CASSRRDRDTQYF
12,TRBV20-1,CSAANGGTEAFF
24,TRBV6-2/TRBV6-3,CASTHLFEGWVRREGPSSYNEQFF
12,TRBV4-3,CASSLRREKLFF
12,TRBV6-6,CASSYDRSALHF
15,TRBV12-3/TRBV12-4,CASSLGVIGGQPQHF
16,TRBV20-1,CSARDPGGAGANVLTF
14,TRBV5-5,CASSLRSGREPQHF
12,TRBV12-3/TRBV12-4,CASSYDYRELFF
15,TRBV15,CAASRSQGGSQPQHF
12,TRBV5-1,CASSLDRAGQFF
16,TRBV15,CATSRDGTGLHYGYTF
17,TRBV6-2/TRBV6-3,CASAGRSTSGTTDTQYF
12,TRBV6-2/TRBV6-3,CASRRALETQYF
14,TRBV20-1,CSALGGGTYNEQFF
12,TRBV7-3,CASSLSLGEQFF
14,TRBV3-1,CASSRDGTTDTQYF
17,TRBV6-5,CASSYSIEGPNSSPLHF
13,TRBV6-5,CASSYSRDSPLHF
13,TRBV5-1,CASIGRGIYEQYF
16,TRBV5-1,CASSPGTSGPTGELFF
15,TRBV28,CATLGATGGTDTQYF
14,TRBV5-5,CASSLGQGAEKLFF
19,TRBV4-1,CASSQAGITPGPAWNEQFF
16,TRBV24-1,CATSDLSRPMNTEAFF
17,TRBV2,CASSPTTRTVSGNTIYF
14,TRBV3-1,CASSQHDRNTEAFF
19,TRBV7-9,CASSSPRGGRAGSYNEQFF
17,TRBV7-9,CASSSTKGLAAQETQYF
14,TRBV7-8,CASSLATGSYEQYF
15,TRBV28,CASSLSGEANEKLFF
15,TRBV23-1,CASSQSSGAAYEQYF
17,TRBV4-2,CASSPGGSGGLTDTQYF
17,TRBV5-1,CASSLSPSGQAYDEQFF
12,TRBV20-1,CSANDLNTEAFF
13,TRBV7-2,CASSLSSQGTQYF
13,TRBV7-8,CASSPRLTDTQYF
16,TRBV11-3,CASSLGGGAGWNEQFF
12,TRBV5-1,CASSRDTYEQYF
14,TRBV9,CASSVASSSYEQYF
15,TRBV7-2,CASSLSWTGANVLTF
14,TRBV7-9,CASSPSGRQETQYF
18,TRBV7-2,CASSSRGTSAFFSYEQYF
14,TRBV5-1,CASSFGGRTGELFF
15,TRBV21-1,CAGSRMLYSNQPQHF
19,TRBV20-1,CSARGGTGRTSSYNSPLHF
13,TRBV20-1,CSAVGDSNQPQHF
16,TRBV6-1,CASSDRVRGTNYGYTF